This T cell receptor beta chain was captured in a study of patients and donors after allogeneic stem cell transplantation. Germline V lookup: CDR1 KGHDR, CDR2 SFDVKD. V lost 5 bases, J lost 4 bases, and 6 bases stayed unmatched. The CDR3 totals 14 residues. A single record per CDR3 protein comes from TCRdb applying MiXCR to the RT-PCR reads. There are over 350,000 distinct CDR3 sequences in the sample; around 16% occur only once, and around 6.8% lies in the top ten. Sequencing input: blood, either unsorted or a sorted T cell fraction (not recorded which). The chain joins TRBV24-1 to TRBJ2-5; the match to TRBD2 covers 7 bases. The clonotype originates from a human donor who was either an allogeneic HSCT recipient or a stem cell or donor lymphocyte infusion donor (not recorded which). It is not recorded whose cells these are; they may come from a transplant donor. The CDR3 DNA follows: TGTGCCACCAGTGCCGCAGGGAGGGGAGAGACCCAGTACTTC. This codes for CATSAAGRGETQYF.